This T cell receptor beta chain originates from a study of cytomegalovirus exposure and HLA in healthy donors. At the level of the study: Caucasian-associated ancestry cluster membership applied to just over 80% of approximately 420 genotyped donors.

For this clone: The antigen is unknown.

CDR1 LGHNA and CDR2 YNFKEQ come from the germline V gene. V gave up 4 bases and J gave up 4 bases; unmatched junction bases: 18. The CDR3 has 18 amino acids. General study findings and limits: A highly shared variant cluster was judged a likely technical artifact. Because they were indistinguishable, some V segments, including TRBV6-2 and TRBV6-3, were excluded.

Researchers ran the PCR with 60 Vbeta and 13 Jbeta primers. Data came from immunoSEQ multiplex PCR; TCRdb stores just in-frame clones and leaves some out. The profile covers about 120,000 clones, with more than 65% appearing a single time and roughly 4.1% taken by the ten largest. The receptor was isolated from a man younger than 30 in good health and CMV-seropositive. V is TRBV4-2 and J is TRBJ1-1; 7 nucleotides match TRBD1. The sample consisted of PBMCs. The CDR3 DNA reads as TGTGCCAGCAGCCGAAACCTCTACAGAGGACAGGCTCGCACTGAAGCTTTCTTT. Translation: CASSRNLYRGQARTEAFF.